The clone carrying this T cell receptor (beta chain) appeared a few times. What it recognizes is unknown. Donors were healthy Caucasian individuals from Russia aged about 6 to 95. Extractions gave at least 6 micrograms of total RNA per sample. Then a second PCR, running about 6 to 11 cycles, was carried out with a sample-barcoded 5' primer and a J-beta primer mix. TCRdb called the 5' RACE reads again in MiXCR, with one record for every CDR3 protein. This table has about a million distinct CDR3 sequences, roughly two fifths appearing once. The germline V and J ends were trimmed by 11 bases and 0 bases, with 14 bases remaining between them. The CDR3 length is 13 residues. Germline V lookup: CDR1 MNHNY, CDR2 SVGAGI (reference sequence). This record belongs to a study of blood T cells in healthy people across ages. Turning to the study itself: Template switching recovered approximately one barcoded beta molecule for every two T cells. Broader study findings: Roughly linear declines in TCR beta diversity per million T cells occurred with age.

Sequencing used blood. The clonotype originates from a man aged 18 to 29 in good health. V gene TRBV6-6 combines with J gene TRBJ2-7, with D perhaps matching TRBD1 or TRBD2 (5 bases each). In DNA, the CDR3 is TGTGCCGCTGGGGGTTTAAGCTCCTACGAGCAGTACTTC. Encoded protein: CAAGGLSSYEQYF.